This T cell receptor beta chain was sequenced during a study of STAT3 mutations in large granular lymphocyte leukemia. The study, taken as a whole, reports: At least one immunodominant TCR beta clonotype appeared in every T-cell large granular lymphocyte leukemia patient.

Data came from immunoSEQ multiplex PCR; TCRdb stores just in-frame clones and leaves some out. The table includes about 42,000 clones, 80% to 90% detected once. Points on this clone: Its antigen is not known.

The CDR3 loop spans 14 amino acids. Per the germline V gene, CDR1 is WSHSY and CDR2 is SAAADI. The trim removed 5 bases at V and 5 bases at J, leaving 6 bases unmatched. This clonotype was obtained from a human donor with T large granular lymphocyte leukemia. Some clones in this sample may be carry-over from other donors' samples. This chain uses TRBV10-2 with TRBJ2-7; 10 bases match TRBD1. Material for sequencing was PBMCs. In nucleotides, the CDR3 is TGCGCCAGCAGTCGAGGACAGGGGGGCCACGAGCAGTACGTC. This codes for CASSRGQGGHEQYV.